The 8 T cell receptor beta chains below come from one sample, sequenced in a study of blood T cell repertoires in COVID-19 (TCRdb year 2020). Libraries were constructed by the immunoSEQ multiplex PCR assay. TCRdb provides this immuneACCESS table in a form limited to in-frame rearrangements. Some clones are lacking; in checked studies, under half of them reflect an unresolved V gene, and why the rest are absent is not known. The sample contains about 100,000 clones, about four fifths of them found a single time. The ten largest clones capture approximately 4% of the sample. Input material: peripheral blood. The receptor set was obtained from a woman between 70 and 85 years old with acute or convalescent COVID-19.

The chain employs TRBV5-1 and TRBJ2-7; 10 bases match TRBD1. The CDR3 runs 14 residues. The trim removed 7 bases at V and 9 bases at J, leaving 13 bases unmatched. Germline V CDR1 and CDR2: SGHRS, YFSETQ. CDR3 nucleotide sequence: TGCGCCAGCGACGCGACAGGGGGCTCTTCTGGGCAGTACTTC. The encoded protein is CASDATGGSSGQYF.

This clone was detected once. In DNA form, the CDR3 reads TGTGCCAGCAGCCTCACCCGGGGACTAATCTACGAGCAGTACTTC. Translated: CASSLTRGLIYEQYF. This chain connects TRBV3-1 (or the pseudogene TRBV3-2) to TRBJ2-7; 7 bases match TRBD2. Germline V gene data show CDR1 as LGHDT and CDR2 as YNNKEL (reference sequence). V dropped 4 bases and J dropped 3; count of bases not matched to a gene: 9. The CDR3 is made up of 15 amino acids.

The J gene is TRBJ1-6, the V gene TRBV5-1; possible D gene TRBD1, 6 bases. V was shortened by 1 base and J by 6 bases, with 14 bases between the two germline ends. Germline V gene data show CDR1 as SGHRS and CDR2 as YFSETQ. There are 16 residues in the CDR3. The CDR3 DNA reads as TGCGCCAGCAGCTTGAACAGGGCCATCCCTAATTCACCCCTCCACTTT. Its translation: CASSLNRAIPNSPLHF. Drawing the rest from reference TRBV5-1 and TRBJ1-6, the complete variable domain is KAGVTQTPRYLIKTRGQQVTLSCSPISGHRSVSWYQQTPGQGLQFLFEYFSETQRNKGNFPGRFSGRQFSNSRSEMNVSTLELGDSALYLCASSLNRAIPNSPLHFGNGTRLTVT.

This clone was counted only a few times. J is TRBJ1-1 and V is TRBV19; perhaps TRBD1 as D (6 bases). The CDR3 length is 15 residues. Trimming pared 7 bases from V and 5 bases from J, leaving 20 bases between. Germline assignment: CDR1 LNHDA and CDR2 SQIVND (reference sequence). Here the CDR3 reads CASTGRGARRTEAFF. The CDR3 DNA reads TGTGCCAGTACCGGCAGGGGTGCCCGGAGGACTGAAGCTTTCTTT.

This sequence joins TRBV5-6 and TRBJ1-4; a possible D gene is TRBD1 (6 bases). The CDR3 sequence is 13 residues long. Germline V gene data show CDR1 as SGHDT and CDR2 as YYEEEE. Trimming cost V 1 base and J 8 bases, with 9 bases left between them. The CDR3 DNA is TGTGCCAGCAGCTTGAGGCAGGGGGAAAAACTGTTTTTT. It yields the protein CASSLRQGEKLFF.

The J gene is TRBJ1-1, the V gene TRBV5-4; tentative D call: TRBD1 (6 bases). The V gene's germline CDR1 is SGHNT and CDR2 YYREEE (reference sequence). V was pared by 4 bases and J by 0 bases, with 13 bases between. The CDR3 has 15 amino acids. The CDR3 DNA reads TGTGCCAGCAGCCCCGTGGGGGCGATGAACACTGAAGCTTTCTTT. This sequence encodes CASSPVGAMNTEAFF.

The chain joins TRBV28 to TRBJ2-7; TRBD2 matches at 10 bases. The V gene end was trimmed by 4 bases and the J gene end by 1 base; junction bases not matched to a gene: 4. The CDR3 loop spans 15 amino acids. Germline V gene sequence: CDR1 MDHEN, CDR2 SYDVKM. CDR3 protein: CASSYGLAESYEQYF. The CDR3 DNA sequence: TGTGCCAGCAGTTATGGACTAGCGGAGTCCTACGAGCAGTACTTC.

The chain is built from TRBV5-1 and TRBJ1-6, with no clear D. CDR1 is SGHRS, CDR2 YFSETQ, per germline. The length of the CDR3 is 14 residues. Trimming removed 0 bases at V and 8 bases at J, with 9 bases between. The DNA of the CDR3 is TGCGCCAGCAGCTTGGGTACCCTAGATTCACCCCTCCACTTT. It yields the protein CASSLGTLDSPLHF.